This TCR beta chain emerged from a study of cytomegalovirus exposure and HLA in healthy donors. Concerning this clone: Its cognate antigen is unknown.

J gave up 6 bases and V 5 bases, and 4 bases lay outside the gene matches. Germline CDR1 SGHTA, CDR2 FQGNSA. The CDR3 contains 13 residues. Study results and limitations: The authors listed some 150 TCR beta chains as cytomegalovirus-associated. In the 120 or so validation repertoires, approximately 94% of cluster scores exceeded 0, per a later analysis. Many donors shared some public TCRs, even though most TCR sequences were rare. A few chains linked to CMV were shown in vitro to be specific for CMV antigens.

The data were produced by immunoSEQ multiplex PCR, yet TCRdb's version contains in-frame clones alone and is incomplete. This table has about 130,000 clones, about 94% appearing once. Specimen: PBMCs. This receptor was identified in a man younger than 30 in good health and CMV-seropositive. The rearrangement links TRBV7-2 to TRBJ2-3, with 8 nucleotides matching TRBD1. CDR3 DNA sequence: TGTGCCAGCAGCCGGGACAGGCGGGATACGCAGTATTTT. The encoded protein is CASSRDRRDTQYF.